Given below is one T cell receptor (beta chain) in context. Its antigen is not known. The CDR3 sequence is 15 residues long. The ends were cut back, 4 bases at V and 4 bases at J, with 13 bases in the middle. The germline gives CDR1 MDHEN, CDR2 SYDVKM. Sequenced material consisted of expressed TCRB transcripts (all of the isolated RNA was reverse transcribed). Clones were sequenced by immunoSEQ multiplex PCR, and TCRdb holds only the in-frame ones, with some missing. The top ten clones hold around 0.12% of a sample with 600,000 to 700,000 clones, about an eighth of them seen once. This record belongs to a study of beta chain features in type 1 diabetes. Across the study: No age, gender or cell yield differences were seen between patients and healthy donors. Study results and caveats: Researchers cautioned that cDNA sequencing could over-represent cells with high TCR expression. Small HLA sub-analyses could not settle whether HLA shapes TCRB rearrangement. Moderately but significantly shorter TCRB CDR3s were found in Type 1 diabetes patients in all four CD4+ subsets.

Cells sorted by CD45RO/CCR7/CD25/CD127/CD95/CD27 comprised CD4+ naive, central memory, regulatory and stem cell-like memory cells. The source of this sequence is a man aged 25-45 years with type 1 diabetes. The genes are TRBV28 and TRBJ1-4; TRBD1 is a possible D gene (6 bases). Sequences were obtained from naive CD4+ T cells from blood. In DNA form, the CDR3 reads TGTGCCAGCAGTTCCCCGGACAGACTTAATGAAAAACTGTTTTTT. Its translation is CASSSPDRLNEKLFF.